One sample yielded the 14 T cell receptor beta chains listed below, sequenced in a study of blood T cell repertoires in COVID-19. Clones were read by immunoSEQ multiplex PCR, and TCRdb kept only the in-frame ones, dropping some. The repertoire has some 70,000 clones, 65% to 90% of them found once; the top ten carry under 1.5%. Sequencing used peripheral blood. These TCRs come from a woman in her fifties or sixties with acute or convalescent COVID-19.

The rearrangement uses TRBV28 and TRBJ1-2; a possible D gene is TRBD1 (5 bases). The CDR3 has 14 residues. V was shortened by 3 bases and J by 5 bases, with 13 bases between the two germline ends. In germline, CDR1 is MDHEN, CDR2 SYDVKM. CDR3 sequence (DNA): TGTGCCAGCAGTTTTTGGGCAGGGAGGTATGGCTACACCTTC. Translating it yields CASSFWAGRYGYTF.

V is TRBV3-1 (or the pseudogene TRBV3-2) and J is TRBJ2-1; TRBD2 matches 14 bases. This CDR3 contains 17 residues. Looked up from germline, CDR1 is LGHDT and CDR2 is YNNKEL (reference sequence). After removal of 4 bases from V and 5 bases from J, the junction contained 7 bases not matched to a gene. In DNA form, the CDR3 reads TGTGCCAGCAGCCGGAAGACTAGCGGGAGGGGTAACAATGAGCAGTTCTTC. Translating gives CASSRKTSGRGNNEQFF.

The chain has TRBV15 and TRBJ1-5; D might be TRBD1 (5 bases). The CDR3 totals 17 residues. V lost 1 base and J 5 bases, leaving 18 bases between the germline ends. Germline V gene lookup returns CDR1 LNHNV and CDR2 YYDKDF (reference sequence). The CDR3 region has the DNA TGTGCCACCAGCAGAGCCTTTGGGGGGATAGGAGATCAGCCCCAGCATTTT. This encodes CATSRAFGGIGDQPQHF.

The CDR3 DNA sequence: TGTGCCAGCAGTACCTACCGACTAGCAGGAGCAGAGACCCAGTACTTC. Translated: CASSTYRLAGAETQYF. V is TRBV2 and J is TRBJ2-5, with TRBD2 identical over 7 bases. V shed 5 bases, J shed 4 bases, and the junction held 13 bases outside the gene matches. Germline V gene data show CDR1 as SNHLY and CDR2 as FYNNEI. The CDR3 runs 16 residues.

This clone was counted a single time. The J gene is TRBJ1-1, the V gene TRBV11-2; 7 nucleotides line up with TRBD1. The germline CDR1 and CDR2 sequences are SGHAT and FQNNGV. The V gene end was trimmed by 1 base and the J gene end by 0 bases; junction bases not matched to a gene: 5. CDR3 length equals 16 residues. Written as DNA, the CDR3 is TGTGCCAGCAGCTTAGTAGGGGACAGCATGAACACTGAAGCTTTCTTT. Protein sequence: CASSLVGDSMNTEAFF.

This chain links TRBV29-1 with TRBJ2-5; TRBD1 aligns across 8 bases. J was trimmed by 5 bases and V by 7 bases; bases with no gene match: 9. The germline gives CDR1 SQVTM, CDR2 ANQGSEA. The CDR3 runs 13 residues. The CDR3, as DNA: TGCAGCGGTGGACAGGGAGGCAGTGAGACCCAGTACTTC. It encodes CSGGQGGSETQYF.

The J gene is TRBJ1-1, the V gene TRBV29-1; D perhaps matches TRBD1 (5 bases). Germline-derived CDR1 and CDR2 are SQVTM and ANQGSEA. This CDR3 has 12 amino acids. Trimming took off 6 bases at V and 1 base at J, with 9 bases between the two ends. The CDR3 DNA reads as TGCAGCGTGGGGCAACAGAACACTGAAGCTTTCTTT. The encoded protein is CSVGQQNTEAFF.

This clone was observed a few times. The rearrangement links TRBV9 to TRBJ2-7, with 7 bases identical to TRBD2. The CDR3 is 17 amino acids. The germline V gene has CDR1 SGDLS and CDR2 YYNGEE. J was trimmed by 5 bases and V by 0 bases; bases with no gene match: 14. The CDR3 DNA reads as TGTGCCAGCAGCGTAGGGCCAGGGACTACTAGGTCCGACGAGCAGTACTTC. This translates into CASSVGPGTTRSDEQYF.

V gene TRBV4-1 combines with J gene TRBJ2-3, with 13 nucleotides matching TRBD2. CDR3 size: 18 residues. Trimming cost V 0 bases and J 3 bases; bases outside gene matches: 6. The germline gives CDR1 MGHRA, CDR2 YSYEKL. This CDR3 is CASSQESTSGGVTDTQYF. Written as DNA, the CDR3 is TGCGCCAGCAGCCAAGAGTCAACTAGCGGGGGGGTGACAGATACGCAGTATTTT.

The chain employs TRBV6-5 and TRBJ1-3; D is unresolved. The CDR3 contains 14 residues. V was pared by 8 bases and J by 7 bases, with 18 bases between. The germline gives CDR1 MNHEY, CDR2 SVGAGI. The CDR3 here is CASLSGSPLNTIYF. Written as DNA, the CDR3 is TGTGCCAGCCTGTCGGGGTCCCCCCTCAACACCATATATTTT.

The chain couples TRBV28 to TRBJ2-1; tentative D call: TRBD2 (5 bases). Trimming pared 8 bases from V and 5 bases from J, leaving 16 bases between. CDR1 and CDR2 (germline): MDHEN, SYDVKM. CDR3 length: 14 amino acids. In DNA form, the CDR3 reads TGTGCCAGCCGCTTTGGGCCCGGGAACAATGAGCAGTTCTTC. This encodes CASRFGPGNNEQFF. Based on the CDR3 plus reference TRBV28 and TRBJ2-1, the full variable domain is DVKVTQSSRYLVKRTGEKVFLECVQDMDHENMFWYRQDPGLGLRLIYFSYDVKMKEKGDIPEGYSVSREKKERFSLILESASTNQTSMYLCASRFGPGNNEQFFGPGTRLTVL.

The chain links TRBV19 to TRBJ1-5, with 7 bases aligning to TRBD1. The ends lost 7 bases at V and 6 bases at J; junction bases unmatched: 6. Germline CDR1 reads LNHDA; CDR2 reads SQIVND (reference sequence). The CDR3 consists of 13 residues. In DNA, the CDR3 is TGTGCCAGTACAAAGGGGGCGGGTCAGCCCCAGCATTTT. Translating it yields CASTKGAGQPQHF.

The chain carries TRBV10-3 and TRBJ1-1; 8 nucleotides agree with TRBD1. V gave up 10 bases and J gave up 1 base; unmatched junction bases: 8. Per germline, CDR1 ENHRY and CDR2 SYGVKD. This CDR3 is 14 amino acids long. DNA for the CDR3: TGTGCCACCCTCGGGACAGGATCGAACACTGAAGCTTTCTTT. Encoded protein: CATLGTGSNTEAFF.

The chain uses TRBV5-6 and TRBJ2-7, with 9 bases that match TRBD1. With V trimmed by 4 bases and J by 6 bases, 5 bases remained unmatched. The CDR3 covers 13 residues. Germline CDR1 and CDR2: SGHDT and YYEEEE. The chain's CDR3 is CASSRDRAGEQYF. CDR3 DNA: TGTGCCAGCAGCAGGGACAGGGCGGGCGAGCAGTACTTC.